This record concerns one T cell receptor (beta chain) sequence. Its target is unknown. Germline V gene lookup returns CDR1 SGHNT and CDR2 YYREEE (reference sequence). The CDR3 length is 13 residues. The V gene end was trimmed by 4 bases and the J gene end by 3 bases; junction bases not matched to a gene: 3. The data were obtained in a study of cytomegalovirus exposure and HLA in healthy donors. Whole-study results and caveats: Despite most TCR sequences being rare, some public TCRs occurred in many donors.

Method: immunoSEQ multiplex PCR; TCRdb's copy keeps in-frame clones and lacks some. The repertoire holds some 140,000 clones, with around 84% as singletons. The receptor's source is a human donor in good health. This chain connects TRBV5-4 to TRBJ1-2; 7 bases align to TRBD1. Sequencing used PBMCs. The CDR3: CASSVGTDYGYTF. CDR3 in DNA: TGTGCCAGCAGCGTAGGGACAGACTATGGCTACACCTTC.